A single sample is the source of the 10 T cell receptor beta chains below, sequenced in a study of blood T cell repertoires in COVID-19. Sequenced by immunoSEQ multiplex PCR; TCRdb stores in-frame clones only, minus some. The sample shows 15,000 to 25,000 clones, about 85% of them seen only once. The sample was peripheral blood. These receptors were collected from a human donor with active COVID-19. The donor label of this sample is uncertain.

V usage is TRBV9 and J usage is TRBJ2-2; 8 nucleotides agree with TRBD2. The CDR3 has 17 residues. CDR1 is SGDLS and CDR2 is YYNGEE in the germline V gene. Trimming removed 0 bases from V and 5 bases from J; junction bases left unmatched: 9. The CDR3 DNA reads TGTGCCAGCAGCGTAGCTTCCAGCGGGAGTATAACCGGGGAGCTGTTTTTT. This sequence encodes CASSVASSGSITGELFF. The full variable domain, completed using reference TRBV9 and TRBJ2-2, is DSGVTQTPKHLITATGQRVTLRCSPRSGDLSVYWYQQSLDQGLQFLIQYYNGEERAKGNILERFSAQQFPDLHSELNLSSLELGDSALYFCASSVASSGSITGELFFGEGSRLTVL.

CDR3 nucleotide sequence: TGTGCCAGCAGCTTAGGGGGGACAGGGGGCCGCTATGGCTACACCTTC. Encoded protein: CASSLGGTGGRYGYTF. V usage is TRBV7-2 and J usage is TRBJ1-2, with 12 positions matching TRBD1. The length of the CDR3 is 16 residues. V gave up 1 base and J gave up 4 bases; unmatched junction bases: 4. Germline V CDR1 and CDR2: SGHTA, FQGNSA.

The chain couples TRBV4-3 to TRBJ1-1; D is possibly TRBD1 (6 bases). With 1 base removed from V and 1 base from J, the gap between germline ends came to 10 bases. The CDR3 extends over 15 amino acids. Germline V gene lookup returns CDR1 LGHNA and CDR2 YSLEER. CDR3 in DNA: TGCGCCAGCAGCCAAGCCGTAGGGGGGAACACTGAAGCTTTCTTT. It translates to CASSQAVGGNTEAFF.

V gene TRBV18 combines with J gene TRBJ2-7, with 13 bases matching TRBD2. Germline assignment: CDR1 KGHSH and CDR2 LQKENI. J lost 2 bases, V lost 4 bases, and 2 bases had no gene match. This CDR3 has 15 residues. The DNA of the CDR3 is TGTGCCAGCTCACAACTAGCGGGGGGGCCCTACGAGCAGTACTTC. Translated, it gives CASSQLAGGPYEQYF. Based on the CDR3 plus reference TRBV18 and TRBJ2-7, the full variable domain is NAGVMQNPRHLVRRRGQEARLRCSPMKGHSHVYWYRQLPEEGLKFMVYLQKENIIDESGMPKERFSAEFPKEGPSILRIQQVVRGDSAAYFCASSQLAGGPYEQYFGPGTRLTVT.

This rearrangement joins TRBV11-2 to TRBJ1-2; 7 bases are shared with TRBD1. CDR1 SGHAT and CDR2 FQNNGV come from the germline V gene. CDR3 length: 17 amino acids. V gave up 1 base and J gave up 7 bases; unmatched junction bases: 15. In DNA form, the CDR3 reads TGTGCCAGCAGCTTAGCGGGCCGACGACAGGGTATGAGTGGCTACACCTTC. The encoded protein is CASSLAGRRQGMSGYTF.

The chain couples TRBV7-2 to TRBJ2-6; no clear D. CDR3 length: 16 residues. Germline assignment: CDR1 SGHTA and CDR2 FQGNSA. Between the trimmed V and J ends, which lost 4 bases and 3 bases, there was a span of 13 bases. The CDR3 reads CASSYSLAFGANVLTF. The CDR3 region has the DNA TGTGCCAGCAGCTATTCCTTAGCTTTTGGGGCCAACGTCCTGACTTTC. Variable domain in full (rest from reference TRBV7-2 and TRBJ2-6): GAGVSQSPSNKVTEKGKDVELRCDPISGHTALYWYRQSLGQGLEFLIYFQGNSAPDKSGLPSDRFSAERTGGSVSTLTIQRTQQEDSAVYLCASSYSLAFGANVLTFGAGSRLTVL.

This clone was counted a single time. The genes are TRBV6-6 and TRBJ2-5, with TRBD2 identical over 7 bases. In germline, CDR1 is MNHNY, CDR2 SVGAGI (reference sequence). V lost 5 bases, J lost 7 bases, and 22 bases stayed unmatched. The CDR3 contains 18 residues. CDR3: CASSPAPLAASPRWTQYF. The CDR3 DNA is TGTGCCAGCAGTCCCGCCCCCCTAGCGGCCTCCCCCCGATGGACCCAGTACTTC.

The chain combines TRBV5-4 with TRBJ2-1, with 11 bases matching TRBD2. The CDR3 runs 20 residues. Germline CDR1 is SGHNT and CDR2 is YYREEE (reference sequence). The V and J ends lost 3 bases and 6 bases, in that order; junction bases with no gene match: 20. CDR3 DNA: TGTGCCAGCAGCTCGACAGGGGTGCGACTAGCGGGATACCTACGCAATGAGCAGTTCTTC. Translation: CASSSTGVRLAGYLRNEQFF. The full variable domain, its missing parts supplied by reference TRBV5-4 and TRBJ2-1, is ETGVTQSPTHLIKTRGQQVTLRCSSQSGHNTVSWYQQALGQGPQFIFQYYREEENGRGNFPPRFSGLQFPNYSSELNVNALELDDSALYLCASSSTGVRLAGYLRNEQFFGPGTRLTVL.

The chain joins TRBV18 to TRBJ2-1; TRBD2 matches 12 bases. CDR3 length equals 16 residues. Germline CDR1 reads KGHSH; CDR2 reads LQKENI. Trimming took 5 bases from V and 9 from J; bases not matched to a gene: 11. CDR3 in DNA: TGTGCCAGCTCAGTCGCTCTAGCGGGGGGGCCGGTTGAGCAGTTCTTC. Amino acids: CASSVALAGGPVEQFF.

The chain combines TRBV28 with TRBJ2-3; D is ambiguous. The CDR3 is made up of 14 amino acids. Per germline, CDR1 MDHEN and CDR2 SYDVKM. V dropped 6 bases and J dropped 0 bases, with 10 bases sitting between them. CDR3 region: CASSRGTSTDTQYF. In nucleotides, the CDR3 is TGTGCCAGCAGCCGTGGTACTAGCACAGATACGCAGTATTTT.